The 29 T cell receptor beta chains presented below share a single source sample, sequenced in a study of T cells in tuberculosis. As for time point: new active TB diagnosis, blood taken before or within 7 days of starting treatment. The repertoire was sequenced with immunoSEQ multiplex PCR; TCRdb's copy has only in-frame clones and lacks some. The profile shows 30,000 to 35,000 clones, nearly 90% of them singletons. The sequencing used PBMCs, collected at tuberculosis diagnosis. The receptor source for this set is an adult with tuberculosis.

The chain recombines TRBV11-2 with TRBJ2-5; 10 positions agree with TRBD1. Per germline, CDR1 SGHAT and CDR2 FQNNGV. The CDR3 has 14 amino acids. V lost 3 bases to trimming and J lost 4 bases; unmatched junction nucleotides: 2. CDR3 coding DNA: TGTGCCAGCAGCTTGGGGGACAGGGGAGAGACCCAGTACTTC. Its translation: CASSLGDRGETQYF.

V and J are TRBV10-3 and TRBJ2-2; TRBD1 matches 7 bases. Trimming took 4 bases from V and 5 from J; bases not matched to a gene: 7. The CDR3 is 15 amino acids. Germline V lookup: CDR1 ENHRY, CDR2 SYGVKD. In DNA, the CDR3 is TGTGCCATCAGTGGCGCAGGGGGAAGGACCGGGGAGCTGTTTTTT. It encodes CAISGAGGRTGELFF.

The chain carries TRBV7-2 and TRBJ1-1, with D unresolved. Per germline, CDR1 SGHTA and CDR2 FQGNSA. This CDR3 contains 13 residues. V was cut by 4 bases and J by 9 bases, with 15 bases left in between. This CDR3 reads CASSSGPRHQAFF. Written as DNA, the CDR3 is TGTGCCAGCAGCTCTGGGCCCCGACATCAAGCTTTCTTT. The complete variable domain, with remaining parts taken from reference TRBV7-2 and TRBJ1-1, reads GAGVSQSPSNKVTEKGKDVELRCDPISGHTALYWYRQSLGQGLEFLIYFQGNSAPDKSGLPSDRFSAERTGGSVSTLTIQRTQQEDSAVYLCASSSGPRHQAFFGQGTRLTVV.

The V gene is TRBV4-3, the J gene TRBJ1-1, with 9 bases aligning to TRBD1. The CDR3 has 15 amino acids. V gave up 3 bases and J gave up 4 bases; unmatched junction bases: 6. CDR1 LGHNA and CDR2 YSLEER come from the germline V gene. This chain's CDR3 is CASSHQQGAPTEAFF. In nucleotides, the CDR3 is TGCGCCAGCAGCCACCAACAGGGGGCGCCCACTGAAGCTTTCTTT.

This sequence joins TRBV2 and TRBJ2-3; maybe TRBD2 (6 bases). This CDR3 spans 11 amino acids. Trimming removed 4 bases at V and 10 bases at J, with 9 bases between. Germline CDR1 SNHLY, CDR2 FYNNEI. For the CDR3, the DNA is TGTGCCAGCAGTGTAGAGCGGGCGCAGTATTTT. Encoded protein: CASSVERAQYF.

This clone was counted a single time. The chain carries TRBV2 and TRBJ1-1; TRBD1 might be the D (5 bases). Germline lookup yields CDR1 SNHLY and CDR2 FYNNEI. The CDR3 spans 12 residues. This chain's CDR3 is CASRVQNTEAFF. The CDR3 nucleotides read TGTGCTTCCAGGGTGCAGAACACTGAAGCTTTCTTT. The variable domain in full, completed from reference TRBV2 and TRBJ1-1, reads EPEVTQTPSHQVTQMGQEVILRCVPISNHLYFYWYRQILGQKVEFLVSFYNNEISEKSEIFDDQFSVERPDGSNFTLKIRSTKLEDSAMYFCASRVQNTEAFFGQGTRLTVV.

V usage is TRBV11-2 and J usage is TRBJ2-1, with D uncertain. This CDR3 has 14 amino acids. Germline lookup yields CDR1 SGHAT and CDR2 FQNNGV. Trimming removed 4 bases from V and 6 bases from J, with 13 bases in between. The CDR3 here is CASSSPRRVNEQFF. In nucleotides, the CDR3 is TGTGCCAGCAGCTCGCCAAGACGGGTCAATGAGCAGTTCTTC.

The genes are TRBV10-3 and TRBJ1-1, with a tentative D call TRBD1 (6 bases). V lost 10 bases and J lost 0, with 12 bases in between. Germline CDR1 is ENHRY and CDR2 is SYGVKD. The length of the CDR3 is 13 residues. The CDR3: CATLGTLNTEAFF. The CDR3 DNA sequence: TGTGCCACCTTAGGGACATTGAACACTGAAGCTTTCTTT.

This chain connects TRBV30 to TRBJ1-2; D is unresolved. CDR1 is GTSNPN and CDR2 is SVGIG in the germline V gene (reference sequence). Deletions cut 0 bases from V and 8 bases from J, with 16 bases between. This CDR3 contains 14 residues. The CDR3: CAWSVSPGKGGYTF. The CDR3 coding sequence is TGTGCCTGGAGTGTGTCGCCCGGGAAGGGCGGCTACACCTTC.

This rearrangement joins TRBV6-6 to TRBJ2-1, with D unresolved. Germline CDR1 MNHNY, CDR2 SVGAGI (reference sequence). This CDR3 contains 12 residues. V lost 3 bases and J 5 bases, leaving 5 bases between the germline ends. CDR3 residues: CASSYFNNEQFF. The CDR3, as DNA: TGTGCCAGCAGTTATTTCAACAATGAGCAGTTCTTC.

This clone appeared once. The chain couples TRBV28 to TRBJ1-4, with TRBD1 matching 7 bases. Trimming took 7 bases from V and 7 from J; bases not matched to a gene: 12. The germline CDR1 and CDR2 sequences are MDHEN and SYDVKM. This CDR3 region has 15 residues. The CDR3 spells CASNIPTGSGEKLFF. CDR3 nucleotides: TGTGCCAGCAACATCCCGACAGGGTCAGGTGAAAAACTGTTTTTT.

The chain uses TRBV10-3 and TRBJ1-2; the match to TRBD1 covers 7 bases. V trimming: 3 bases; J trimming: 3 bases; junction bases outside the gene matches: 7. CDR1 ENHRY and CDR2 SYGVKD come from the germline V gene. This CDR3 is 15 amino acids long. The CDR3 is CAISENSGGDYGYTF. The CDR3 nucleotides are TGTGCCATCAGTGAAAATTCAGGGGGAGACTATGGCTACACCTTC.

The chain combines TRBV30 with TRBJ2-6; 10 bases match TRBD2. The V gene end was trimmed by 5 bases and the J gene end by 1 base; junction bases not matched to a gene: 2. Germline V gene data show CDR1 as GTSNPN and CDR2 as SVGIG (reference sequence). CDR3 length equals 15 residues. CDR3 protein: CAWEREGSGANVLTF. CDR3 sequence (DNA): TGTGCCTGGGAGCGGGAGGGGTCTGGGGCCAACGTCCTGACTTTC. The variable domain in full, with the rest retrieved from reference TRBV30 and TRBJ2-6, is SQTIHQWPATLVQPVGSPLSLECTVEGTSNPNLYWYRQAAGRGLQLLFYSVGIGQISSEVPQNLSASRPQDRQFILSSKKLLLSDSGFYLCAWEREGSGANVLTFGAGSRLTVL.

The chain employs TRBV4-1 and TRBJ2-5; 7 bases are shared with TRBD1. Germline loops: CDR1 MGHRA, CDR2 YSYEKL. The CDR3 covers 17 residues. J gave up 0 bases and V 3 bases, and 10 bases lay outside the gene matches. In nucleotides, the CDR3 is TGCGCCAGCAGCCACCACAGGGGCGCAATACACCAAGAGACCCAGTACTTC. Its protein product is CASSHHRGAIHQETQYF.

V and J are TRBV28 and TRBJ2-5, with TRBD2 identical over 9 bases. V lost 4 bases to trimming and J lost 5 bases; unmatched junction nucleotides: 8. Looked up from germline, CDR1 is MDHEN and CDR2 is SYDVKM. The CDR3 runs 15 residues. DNA for the CDR3: TGTGCCAGCAGTTCCCTCAGGAGCGGGGGGGAGACCCAGTACTTC. Protein product: CASSSLRSGGETQYF.

Remarks on this clone: One end of the junction is discordant with germline, which a read error may explain. The chain has TRBV7-7 and TRBJ2-5, with 9 bases that match TRBD2. The CDR3 runs 15 residues. The germline CDR1 and CDR2 sequences are SSHAT and FNYEAQ (reference sequence). The CDR3 region is CASSLPREGGETQYF. In DNA, the CDR3 is TGTGCTAGCAGCTTACCGCGGGAGGGAGGGGAGACCCAGTACTTC. The full variable domain, rest sourced from reference TRBV7-7 and TRBJ2-5, is GAGVSQSPRYKVTKRGQDVTLRCDPISSHATLYWYQQALGQGPEFLTYFNYEAQPDKSGLPSDRFSAERPEGSISTLTIQRTEQRDSAMYRCASSLPREGGETQYFGPGTRLLVL.

V usage is TRBV29-1 and J usage is TRBJ2-1; no definite D call. V was shortened by 7 bases and J by 3 bases, with 10 bases between the two germline ends. Germline lookup yields CDR1 SQVTM and CDR2 ANQGSEA. This CDR3 spans 12 amino acids. CDR3 sequence reads: CSAADNYNEQFF. The DNA for the CDR3 is TGCAGCGCCGCCGACAACTACAATGAGCAGTTCTTC.

The chain has TRBV27 and TRBJ1-3, with D possibly being TRBD1 (5 bases). The CDR3 runs 14 residues. Trimming pared 3 bases from V and 3 bases from J, leaving 9 bases between. Germline V lookup: CDR1 MNHEY, CDR2 SMNVEV (reference sequence). Here the CDR3 DNA reads TGTGCCAGCAGTTTGCGGGGCCGTGGAAACACCATATATTTT. It encodes CASSLRGRGNTIYF.

The chain carries TRBV6-1 and TRBJ1-1; D is undetermined. This CDR3 has 13 residues. Germline assignment: CDR1 MNHNS and CDR2 SASEGT. V was pared by 3 bases and J by 1 base, with 6 bases between. The CDR3 is CASSDYGNTEAFF. Written as DNA, the CDR3 is TGTGCCAGCAGTGATTACGGGAACACTGAAGCTTTCTTT.

This chain links TRBV7-2 with TRBJ2-3; no firm D call. Germline V gene data show CDR1 as SGHTA and CDR2 as FQGNSA. CDR3 length: 14 amino acids. V was clipped by 4 bases and J by 4 bases, with 12 bases between them. This chain's CDR3 is CASSSLPLPDTQYF. Here the CDR3 DNA reads TGTGCCAGCAGCTCACTTCCTCTTCCAGATACGCAGTATTTT.

The V gene is TRBV7-9, the J gene TRBJ2-1, with 10 bases aligning to TRBD2. Germline V gives CDR1 SEHNR, CDR2 FQNEAQ (reference sequence). J gave up 0 bases and V 6 bases, and 2 bases lay outside the gene matches. The length of the CDR3 is 15 residues. Here the CDR3 reads CASRLAGSSYNEQFF. DNA of the CDR3: TGTGCCAGCAGACTAGCGGGGAGCTCCTACAATGAGCAGTTCTTC.

The V and J genes are TRBV19 and TRBJ2-5; 9 bases map to TRBD2. The germline V gene has CDR1 LNHDA and CDR2 SQIVND (reference sequence). The length of the CDR3 is 15 residues. The V and J ends lost 7 bases and 0 bases, in that order; junction bases with no gene match: 6. The CDR3 bases are TGTGCCAGTATCAGCGGGGGGCGGGACCAAGAGACCCAGTACTTC. Residues: CASISGGRDQETQYF.

This CDR3 reads CASSSTSGRENEQFF. In DNA form, the CDR3 reads TGTGCCAGCAGCTCGACTAGCGGGAGGGAAAATGAGCAGTTCTTC. The chain links TRBV7-2 to TRBJ2-1; TRBD2 agrees at 14 bases. J lost 7 bases, V lost 4 bases, and 3 bases had no gene match. The CDR3 sequence is 15 residues long. Germline-derived CDR1 and CDR2 are SGHTA and FQGNSA. Combining the CDR3 with reference TRBV7-2 and TRBJ2-1 gives the whole variable domain GAGVSQSPSNKVTEKGKDVELRCDPISGHTALYWYRQSLGQGLEFLIYFQGNSAPDKSGLPSDRFSAERTGGSVSTLTIQRTQQEDSAVYLCASSSTSGRENEQFFGPGTRLTVL.

V gene TRBV9 combines with J gene TRBJ2-3; possibly TRBD2 for D (5 bases). Trimming removed 0 bases from V and 2 bases from J, with 13 bases in between. The length of the CDR3 is 16 residues. CDR1 is SGDLS, CDR2 YYNGEE, per germline. CDR3: CASSVGPAEITDTQYF. The CDR3 DNA is TGTGCCAGCAGCGTAGGCCCAGCGGAGATCACAGATACGCAGTATTTT.

The chain links TRBV11-2 to TRBJ1-2; D remains ambiguous. The CDR3 is made up of 12 amino acids. V dropped 3 bases and J dropped 6 bases, with 8 bases sitting between them. In germline, CDR1 is SGHAT, CDR2 FQNNGV. The CDR3 sequence is CASSFSGDGYTF. The CDR3 bases are TGTGCCAGCAGCTTTTCCGGAGATGGCTACACCTTC.

The chain links TRBV6-1 to TRBJ2-3; 15 positions agree with TRBD2. V was clipped by 4 bases and J by 6 bases; unmatched bases: 2. There are 15 residues in the CDR3. Germline values: CDR1 MNHNS, CDR2 SASEGT. The CDR3 region has the DNA TGTGCCAGCAGTGTGGGACTAGCGGGGGGTGATACGCAGTATTTT. It is translated as CASSVGLAGGDTQYF.

The rearrangement uses TRBV30 and TRBJ2-7; tentatively, D is TRBD1 (5 bases). The germline CDR1 and CDR2 sequences are GTSNPN and SVGIG (reference sequence). The CDR3 runs to 17 residues. Trimming removed 1 base from V and 6 bases from J, with 25 bases in between. This chain's CDR3 is CAWSEVAGSVFPSEQYF. The CDR3 DNA reads TGTGCCTGGAGTGAGGTGGCAGGGTCTGTATTTCCAAGCGAGCAGTACTTC. The whole variable domain, remainder taken from reference TRBV30 and TRBJ2-7, is SQTIHQWPATLVQPVGSPLSLECTVEGTSNPNLYWYRQAAGRGLQLLFYSVGIGQISSEVPQNLSASRPQDRQFILSSKKLLLSDSGFYLCAWSEVAGSVFPSEQYFGPGTRLTVT.

In this sample, this clone turned up a few times. The rearrangement links TRBV28 to TRBJ2-2; 7 bases line up with TRBD2. Germline-derived CDR1 and CDR2 are MDHEN and SYDVKM. The CDR3 loop spans 14 amino acids. Trimming removed 7 bases from V and 7 bases from J; junction bases left unmatched: 9. The CDR3: CASNLGGGRGELFF. CDR3 nucleotides: TGTGCCAGCAATCTAGGCGGGGGTCGCGGGGAGCTGTTTTTT.

The chain has TRBV5-1 and TRBJ1-3, with TRBD1 matching 7 bases. The CDR3 is 15 residues long. V lost 1 base, J lost 5 bases, and 6 bases stayed unmatched. CDR1 and CDR2 from the germline V gene are SGHRS and YFSETQ. CDR3 protein: CASSLSGQDRNTIYF. The CDR3, as DNA: TGCGCCAGCAGCTTGTCCGGACAGGACAGAAACACCATATATTTT.